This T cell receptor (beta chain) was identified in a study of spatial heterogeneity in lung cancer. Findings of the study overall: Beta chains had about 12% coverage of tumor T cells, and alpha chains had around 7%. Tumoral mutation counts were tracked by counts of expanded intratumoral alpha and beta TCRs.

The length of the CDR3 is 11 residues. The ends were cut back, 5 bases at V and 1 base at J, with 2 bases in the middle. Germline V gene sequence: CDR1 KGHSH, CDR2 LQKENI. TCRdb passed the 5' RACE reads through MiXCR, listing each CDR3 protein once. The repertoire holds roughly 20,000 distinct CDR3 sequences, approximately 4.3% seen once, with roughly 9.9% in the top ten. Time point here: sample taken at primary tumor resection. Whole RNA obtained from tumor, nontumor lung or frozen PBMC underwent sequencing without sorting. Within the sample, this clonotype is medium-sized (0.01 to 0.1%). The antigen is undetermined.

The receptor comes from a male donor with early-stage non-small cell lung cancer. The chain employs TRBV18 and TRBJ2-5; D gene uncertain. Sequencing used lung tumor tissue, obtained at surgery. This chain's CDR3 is CASSTQETQYF. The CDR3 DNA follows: TGTGCCAGCTCAACCCAAGAGACCCAGTACTTC.